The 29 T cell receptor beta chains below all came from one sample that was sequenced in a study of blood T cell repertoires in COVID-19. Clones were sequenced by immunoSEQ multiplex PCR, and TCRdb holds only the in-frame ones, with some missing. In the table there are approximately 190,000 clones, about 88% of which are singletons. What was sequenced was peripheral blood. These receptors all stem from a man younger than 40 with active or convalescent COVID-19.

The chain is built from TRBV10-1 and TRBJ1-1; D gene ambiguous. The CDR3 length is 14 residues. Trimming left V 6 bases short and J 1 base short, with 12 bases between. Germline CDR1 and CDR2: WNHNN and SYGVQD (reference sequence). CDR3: CASSHPGGNTEAFF. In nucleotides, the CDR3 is TGCGCCAGCAGCCACCCCGGAGGGAACACTGAAGCTTTCTTT.

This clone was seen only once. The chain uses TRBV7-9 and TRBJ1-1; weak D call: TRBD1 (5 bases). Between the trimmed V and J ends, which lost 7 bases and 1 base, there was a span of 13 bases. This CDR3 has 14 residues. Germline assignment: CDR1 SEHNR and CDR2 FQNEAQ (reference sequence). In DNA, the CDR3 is TGTGCCAGCACGCCGCGGGGGACGAACACTGAAGCTTTCTTT. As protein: CASTPRGTNTEAFF.

CDR3 region: CASSQDLGELFF. The DNA for the CDR3 is TGCGCCAGCAGCCAAGATCTTGGGGAGCTGTTTTTT. The chain links TRBV4-3 to TRBJ2-2, with D hard to call. The germline V gene encodes CDR1 LGHNA and CDR2 YSLEER. Between the trimmed V and J ends, which lost 0 bases and 8 bases, there was a span of 4 bases. CDR3 length: 12 amino acids.

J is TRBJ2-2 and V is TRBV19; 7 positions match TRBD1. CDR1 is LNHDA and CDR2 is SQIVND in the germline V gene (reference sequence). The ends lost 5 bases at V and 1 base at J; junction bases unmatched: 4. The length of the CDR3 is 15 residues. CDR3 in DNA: TGTGCCAGTAGTGCCCGACAGGGGAACACCGGGGAGCTGTTTTTT. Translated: CASSARQGNTGELFF.

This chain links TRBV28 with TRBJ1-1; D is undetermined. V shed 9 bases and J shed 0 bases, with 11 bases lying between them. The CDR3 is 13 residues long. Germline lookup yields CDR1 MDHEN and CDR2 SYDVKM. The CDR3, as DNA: TGTGCCAGGAGGCCCCGGATGAACACTGAAGCTTTCTTT. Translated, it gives CARRPRMNTEAFF. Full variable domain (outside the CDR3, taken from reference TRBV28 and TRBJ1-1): DVKVTQSSRYLVKRTGEKVFLECVQDMDHENMFWYRQDPGLGLRLIYFSYDVKMKEKGDIPEGYSVSREKKERFSLILESASTNQTSMYLCARRPRMNTEAFFGQGTRLTVV.

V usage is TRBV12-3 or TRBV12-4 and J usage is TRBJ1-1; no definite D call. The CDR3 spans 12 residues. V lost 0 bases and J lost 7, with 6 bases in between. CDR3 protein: CASSLARGEAFF. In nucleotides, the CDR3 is TGTGCCAGCAGTTTAGCGCGGGGTGAAGCTTTCTTT.

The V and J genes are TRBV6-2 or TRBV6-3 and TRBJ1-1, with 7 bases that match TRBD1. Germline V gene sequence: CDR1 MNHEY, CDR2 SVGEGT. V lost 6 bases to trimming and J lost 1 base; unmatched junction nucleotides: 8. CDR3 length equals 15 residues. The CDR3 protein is CASSPQGVWNTEAFF. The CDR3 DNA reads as TGTGCCAGCAGCCCGCAGGGGGTGTGGAACACTGAAGCTTTCTTT.

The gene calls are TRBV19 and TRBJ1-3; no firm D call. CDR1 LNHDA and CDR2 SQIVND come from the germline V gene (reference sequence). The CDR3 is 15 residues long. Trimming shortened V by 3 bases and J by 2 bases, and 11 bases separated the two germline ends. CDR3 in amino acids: CASSIAPGAGNTIYF. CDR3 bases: TGTGCCAGTAGTATCGCTCCAGGCGCTGGAAACACCATATATTTT.

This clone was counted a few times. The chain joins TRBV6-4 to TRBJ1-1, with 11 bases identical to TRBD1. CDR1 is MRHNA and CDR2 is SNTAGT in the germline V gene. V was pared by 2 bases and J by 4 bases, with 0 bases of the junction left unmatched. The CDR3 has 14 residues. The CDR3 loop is CASSDGTGGTEAFF. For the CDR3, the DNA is TGTGCCAGCAGTGACGGGACAGGGGGCACTGAAGCTTTCTTT.

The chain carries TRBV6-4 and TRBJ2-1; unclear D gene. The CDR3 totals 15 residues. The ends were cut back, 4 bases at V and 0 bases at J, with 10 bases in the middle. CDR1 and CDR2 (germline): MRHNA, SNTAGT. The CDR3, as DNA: TGTGCCAGCAGTGTTGCGATGAGCTCCTACAATGAGCAGTTCTTC. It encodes CASSVAMSSYNEQFF.

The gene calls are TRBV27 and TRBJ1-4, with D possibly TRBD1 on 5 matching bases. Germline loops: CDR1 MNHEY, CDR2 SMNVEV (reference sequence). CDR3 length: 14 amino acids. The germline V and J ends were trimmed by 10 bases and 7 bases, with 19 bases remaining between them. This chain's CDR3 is CATRDSGGGEKLFF. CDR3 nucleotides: TGTGCCACCAGGGACTCGGGGGGGGGTGAAAAACTGTTTTTT.

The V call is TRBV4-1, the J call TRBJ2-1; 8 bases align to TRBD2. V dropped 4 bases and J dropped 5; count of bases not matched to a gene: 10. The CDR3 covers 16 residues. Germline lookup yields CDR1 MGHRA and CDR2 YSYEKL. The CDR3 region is CASSPAASGGNNEQFF. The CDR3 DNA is TGCGCCAGCAGCCCCGCCGCCTCGGGAGGGAACAATGAGCAGTTCTTC.

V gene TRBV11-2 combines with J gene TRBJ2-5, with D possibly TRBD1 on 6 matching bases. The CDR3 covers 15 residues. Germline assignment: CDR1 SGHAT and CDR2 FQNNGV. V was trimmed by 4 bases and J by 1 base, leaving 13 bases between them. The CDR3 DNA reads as TGTGCCAGCAGCTCCAACAGGGAAGCCCAAGAGACCCAGTACTTC. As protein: CASSSNREAQETQYF. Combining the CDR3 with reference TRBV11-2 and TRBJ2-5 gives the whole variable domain EAGVAQSPRYKIIEKRQSVAFWCNPISGHATLYWYQQILGQGPKLLIQFQNNGVVDDSQLPKDRFSAERLKGVDSTLKIQPAKLEDSAVYLCASSSNREAQETQYFGPGTRLLVL.

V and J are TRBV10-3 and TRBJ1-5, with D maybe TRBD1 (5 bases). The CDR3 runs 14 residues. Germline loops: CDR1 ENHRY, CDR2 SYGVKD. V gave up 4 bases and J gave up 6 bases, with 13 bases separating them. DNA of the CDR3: TGTGCCATCAGTGGAACGGGGGTAGGTCAGCCCCAGCATTTT. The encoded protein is CAISGTGVGQPQHF.

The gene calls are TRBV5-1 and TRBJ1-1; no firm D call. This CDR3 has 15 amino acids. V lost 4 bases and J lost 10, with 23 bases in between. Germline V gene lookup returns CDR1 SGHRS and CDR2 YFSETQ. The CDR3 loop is CASSLGISREIGAFF. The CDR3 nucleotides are TGCGCCAGCAGCCTTGGGATTTCGAGGGAGATAGGAGCTTTCTTT.

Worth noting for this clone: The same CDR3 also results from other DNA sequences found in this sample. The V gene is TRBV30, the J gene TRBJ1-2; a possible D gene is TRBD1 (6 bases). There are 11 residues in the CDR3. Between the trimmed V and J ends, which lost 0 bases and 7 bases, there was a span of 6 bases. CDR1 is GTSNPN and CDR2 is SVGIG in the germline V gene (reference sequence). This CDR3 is CAWSVGGGYTF. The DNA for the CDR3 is TGTGCCTGGAGTGTAGGGGGTGGCTACACCTTC.

The CDR3 DNA sequence: TGTGCCAGTAGTATGGGCGTCAGGGTTAATGGAGAGACCCAGTACTTC. It encodes CASSMGVRVNGETQYF. The V and J genes are TRBV19 and TRBJ2-5, with TRBD1 as a possible D gene (5 bases). This CDR3 spans 16 amino acids. Germline V gives CDR1 LNHDA, CDR2 SQIVND (reference sequence). Trimming took off 3 bases at V and 4 bases at J, with 18 bases between the two ends.

CDR3: CASSYTETGLGGYTF. The DNA for the CDR3 is TGTGCCAGCAGTTACACCGAGACAGGGTTAGGTGGCTACACCTTC. The rearrangement links TRBV6-5 to TRBJ1-2; 7 nucleotides line up with TRBD1. The V segment lost 2 bases and the J segment 7 bases; nucleotides outside the gene matches: 10. This CDR3 spans 15 amino acids. CDR1 is MNHEY and CDR2 is SVGAGI in the germline V gene.

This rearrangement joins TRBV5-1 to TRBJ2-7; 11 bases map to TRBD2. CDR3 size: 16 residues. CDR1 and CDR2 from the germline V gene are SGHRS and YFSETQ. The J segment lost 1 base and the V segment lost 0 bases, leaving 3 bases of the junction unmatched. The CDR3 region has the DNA TGCGCCAGCAGCTTGGCCCTAGCGGGAGGATCCTACGAGCAGTACTTC. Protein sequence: CASSLALAGGSYEQYF.

The CDR3 here is CASSYASGSAYEQYF. The CDR3 bases are TGTGCCAGCAGCTACGCAAGCGGGAGTGCTTACGAGCAGTACTTC. The V gene is TRBV7-9, the J gene TRBJ2-7, with 8 nucleotides matching TRBD2. Germline values: CDR1 SEHNR, CDR2 FQNEAQ (reference sequence). There are 15 residues in the CDR3. The V and J ends lost 4 bases and 4 bases, in that order; junction bases with no gene match: 9.

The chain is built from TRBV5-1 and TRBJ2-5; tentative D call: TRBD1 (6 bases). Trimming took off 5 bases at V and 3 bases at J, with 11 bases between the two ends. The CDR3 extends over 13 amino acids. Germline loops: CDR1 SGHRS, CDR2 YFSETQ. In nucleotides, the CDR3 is TGCGCCAGCAGTAAAGGGGGTAAAGAGACCCAGTACTTC. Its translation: CASSKGGKETQYF.

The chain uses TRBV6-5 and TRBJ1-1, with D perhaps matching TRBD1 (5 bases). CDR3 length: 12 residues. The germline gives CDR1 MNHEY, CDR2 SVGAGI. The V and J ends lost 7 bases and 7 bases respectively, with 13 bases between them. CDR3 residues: CASTPAGGEAFF. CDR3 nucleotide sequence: TGTGCCAGCACCCCCGCGGGGGGTGAAGCTTTCTTT.

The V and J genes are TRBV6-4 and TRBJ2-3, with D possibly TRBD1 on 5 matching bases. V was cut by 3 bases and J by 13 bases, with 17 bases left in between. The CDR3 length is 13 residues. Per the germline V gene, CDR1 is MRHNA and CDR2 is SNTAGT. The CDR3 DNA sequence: TGTGCCAGCAGTGATGCGTCTGGAGCAGGGAAGTATTTT. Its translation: CASSDASGAGKYF.

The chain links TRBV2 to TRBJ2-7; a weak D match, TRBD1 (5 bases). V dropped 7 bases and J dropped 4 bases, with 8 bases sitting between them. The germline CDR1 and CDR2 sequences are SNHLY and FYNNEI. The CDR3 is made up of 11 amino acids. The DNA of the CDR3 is TGTGCCAGCACAGGGCTTTACGAGCAGTACTTC. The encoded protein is CASTGLYEQYF.

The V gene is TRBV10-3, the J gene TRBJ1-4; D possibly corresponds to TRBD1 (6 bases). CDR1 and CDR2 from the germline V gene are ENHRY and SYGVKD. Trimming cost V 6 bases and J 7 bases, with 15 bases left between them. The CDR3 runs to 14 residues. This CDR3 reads CAIRDRDNGEKLFF. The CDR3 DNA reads TGTGCCATCAGAGACCGGGACAACGGTGAAAAACTGTTTTTT.

The CDR3 DNA sequence: TGTGCCAGCAGTTCCGTCTCCCGGGACAGGGGTGGCTACACCTTC. Its translation: CASSSVSRDRGGYTF. The chain couples TRBV28 to TRBJ1-2; TRBD1 matches 10 bases. V shed 4 bases, J shed 7 bases, and the junction held 9 bases outside the gene matches. This CDR3 contains 15 residues. Looked up from germline, CDR1 is MDHEN and CDR2 is SYDVKM.

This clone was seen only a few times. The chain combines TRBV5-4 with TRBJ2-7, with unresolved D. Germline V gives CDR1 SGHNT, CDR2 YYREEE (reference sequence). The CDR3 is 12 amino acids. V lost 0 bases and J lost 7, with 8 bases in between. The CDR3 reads CASSLASREQYF. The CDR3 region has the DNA TGTGCCAGCAGCTTGGCTAGTCGTGAGCAGTACTTC.

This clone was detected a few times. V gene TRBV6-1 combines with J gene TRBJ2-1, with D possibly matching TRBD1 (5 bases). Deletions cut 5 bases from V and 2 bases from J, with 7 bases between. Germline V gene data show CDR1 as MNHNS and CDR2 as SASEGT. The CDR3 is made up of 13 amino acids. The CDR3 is CASSRGPYNEQFF. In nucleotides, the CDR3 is TGTGCCAGCAGTAGGGGTCCCTACAATGAGCAGTTCTTC.

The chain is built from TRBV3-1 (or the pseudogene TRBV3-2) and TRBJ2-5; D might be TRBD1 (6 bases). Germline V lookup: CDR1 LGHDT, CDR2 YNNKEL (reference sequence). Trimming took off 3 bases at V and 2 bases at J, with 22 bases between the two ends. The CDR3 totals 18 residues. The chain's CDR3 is CASSHPFPPRGQQETQYF. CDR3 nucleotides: TGTGCCAGCAGCCACCCTTTTCCGCCCAGGGGACAACAAGAGACCCAGTACTTC.